This T cell receptor (beta chain) was found in a study of blood T cell repertoires in COVID-19. Looking at the study overall: The study drew acute and convalescent COVID-19 samples from the United States, Italy and Spain. Sample material is recorded as cDNA or gDNA derived from T cells, B-cell-depleted T cells, or PBMCs.

Under the authors' procedure: It was from reference gene primer amplification that nucleated cell counts were estimated. Data came from immunoSEQ multiplex PCR; TCRdb stores just in-frame clones and leaves some out. The DNA gave D and trimming, while V, J and clone size come from that table. The sample has around 41,000 clones, approximately 90% seen once. This receptor was identified in a woman in her twenties or thirties in a cohort sampled during active COVID-19. Sequenced sample: peripheral blood.

This CDR3 is CASSLRAGEQYF. In DNA form, the CDR3 reads TGTGCCAGCAGCCTCAGGGCTGGGGAGCAGTACTTC. The gene calls are TRBV3-1 (or the pseudogene TRBV3-2) and TRBJ2-7; D perhaps matches TRBD1 (5 bases). The CDR3 loop spans 12 amino acids. The germline V gene has CDR1 LGHDT and CDR2 YNNKEL (reference sequence). Trimming took off 4 bases at V and 7 bases at J, with 11 bases between the two ends.